A selection of T cell receptor beta chains follows, all from one sample in a study of cytomegalovirus exposure and HLA in healthy donors. TCRdb's copy holds only in-frame clones and misses some; the assay was immunoSEQ multiplex PCR. Of some 130,000 clones detected, 70% to 85% appear once; the ten largest clones hold approximately 1.5%. The source material was PBMCs. The receptors come from a female donor in good health and CMV-seronegative. CDR3s include the opening cysteine and the closing phenylalanine or tryptophan. The order of the fields is clone size, D gene, J gene, CDR3 length, V gene, CDR3 DNA, CDR3 protein. D genes are given only for firm matches. Size is stated for part of the rows, as once, few or many counts, or as a class when the clone is expanded.

few | . | TRBJ2-2 | 15 | TRBV6-6 | TGTGCCAGCAGTTACGATGGGGGGGCCACCGGGGAGCTGTTTTTT | CASSYDGGATGELFF
. | . | TRBJ2-3 | 13 | TRBV7-2 | TGTGCCAGCAGCGGGCCCTCCACAGATACGCAGTATTTT | CASSGPSTDTQYF
. | . | TRBJ1-6 | 17 | TRBV27 | TGTGCCAGCAGTTTCTCATCGCGAGAGATTGATAATTCACCCCTCCACTTT | CASSFSSREIDNSPLHF
. | . | TRBJ2-6 | 14 | TRBV9 | TGTGCCAGCAGACCTACCTCTGGGGCCAACGTCCTGACTTTC | CASRPTSGANVLTF
. | . | TRBJ2-7 | 13 | TRBV19 | TGTGCCAGTAGTATTGGCAGCGCCTACGAGCAGTACTTC | CASSIGSAYEQYF
once | . | TRBJ2-7 | 15 | TRBV15 | TGTGCCACCAGCAGAAATGACGTAGCGCCTTACGAGCAGTACTTC | CATSRNDVAPYEQYF
few | TRBD2 | TRBJ2-7 | 16 | TRBV4-1 | TGCGCCAGCAGCCAAGATTCGGCGGGAGGGGGATACGAGCAGTACTTC | CASSQDSAGGGYEQYF
few | . | TRBJ2-3 | 16 | TRBV7-9 | TGTGCCAGCAGCTTCATTAGGGGAGGGGGGACAGATACGCAGTATTTT | CASSFIRGGGTDTQYF
. | . | TRBJ1-6 | 15 | TRBV19 | TGTGCCAGTAGCCCCCGACAGGAGTTGAATTCACCCCTCCACTTT | CASSPRQELNSPLHF
. | TRBD2 | TRBJ2-7 | 15 | TRBV28 | TGTGCCAGCAGTTTTGGGGCGGGAGGCCTCTACGAGCAGTACTTC | CASSFGAGGLYEQYF
. | TRBD2 | TRBJ2-3 | 18 | TRBV14 | TGTGCCAGCAGCCGCCCTAGGGGGACTAGCGGCCTCACAGATACGCAGTATTTT | CASSRPRGTSGLTDTQYF
. | . | TRBJ1-2 | 15 | TRBV9 | TGTGCCAGCAGCGTAGCTACCAAGACAGTCAACGGCTACACCTTC | CASSVATKTVNGYTF
. | . | TRBJ2-7 | 15 | TRBV27 | TGTGCCAGCAGTCCTTTGGGCGCTGGGTACTACGAGCAGTACTTC | CASSPLGAGYYEQYF
. | TRBD1 | TRBJ2-5 | 16 | TRBV7-9 | TGTGCCAGCAGCTTGCCTGGGACAGGGAGAGGAGAGACCCAGTACTTC | CASSLPGTGRGETQYF
. | . | TRBJ1-1 | 13 | TRBV4-2 | TGTGCCACCACCGGGGAGGGAAACACTGAAGCTTTCTTT | CATTGEGNTEAFF
. | TRBD2 | TRBJ2-1 | 15 | TRBV5-1 | TGCGCCAGCAGTCCCCTAGCGGGAGGAGACAATGAGCAGTTCTTC | CASSPLAGGDNEQFF
. | . | TRBJ2-7 | 14 | TRBV5-4 | TGTGCCAGCAGGGGGGACTTGAGTTCCTACGAGCAGTACTTC | CASRGDLSSYEQYF
few | . | TRBJ1-5 | 15 | TRBV30 | TGTGCCTGGAGTGGCGGGGGGGACAAAGGTTGGCCCCAGCATTTT | CAWSGGGDKGWPQHF
. | TRBD2 | TRBJ2-3 | 21 | TRBV4-1 | TGCGCCAGCAGCCAATCTGTAGCGGGGACTAGCGGGTGGGACGAGACAGATACGCAGTATTTT | CASSQSVAGTSGWDETDTQYF
. | TRBD1 | TRBJ1-1 | 14 | TRBV6-5 | TGTGCCAGCACCATGGGACAGGTGAACACTGAAGCTTTCTTT | CASTMGQVNTEAFF
once | . | TRBJ2-3 | 13 | TRBV28 | TGTGCCGTCTGGGCGGGCGGGACAGATACGCAGTATTTT | CAVWAGGTDTQYF
. | TRBD2 | TRBJ2-1 | 14 | TRBV4-1 | TGCGCCAGCAGCCTAGCGGGAGGGGCGAATGAGCAGTTCTTC | CASSLAGGANEQFF
. | TRBD2 | TRBJ2-1 | 15 | TRBV19 | TGTGCCAGTAGTATAGTCGGGCTAGCGGGCAATGAGCAGTTCTTC | CASSIVGLAGNEQFF
. | TRBD1 | TRBJ2-1 | 19 | TRBV7-8 | TGTGCCAGCAGCCATGGGAGACAGGGTTTAAGGAGATGGCACAATGAGCAGTTCTTC | CASSHGRQGLRRWHNEQFF
. | TRBD2 | TRBJ2-1 | 13 | TRBV28 | TGTGCCATAGCGGGGGGCCTTTACAATGAGCAGTTCTTC | CAIAGGLYNEQFF
. | . | TRBJ2-1 | 19 | TRBV21-1 | TGTGCCAGCAGCAAAGAACAGGCCGCACAGGGGGGGTCCTACAATGAGCAGTTCTTC | CASSKEQAAQGGSYNEQFF
. | TRBD1 | TRBJ1-2 | 16 | TRBV6-5 | TGTGCCAGCAGTTCCCCACGACAGGGATCTAACTATGGCTACACCTTC | CASSSPRQGSNYGYTF
. | . | TRBJ1-3 | 11 | TRBV6-4 | TGTGCCAGCAGTGCCTCCCGGACAGCTCTTTTT | CASSASRTALF
. | . | TRBJ1-2 | 16 | TRBV15 | TGTGCCACCAGCAGAACCTTCGGGGGTAGGGGCCTCGGCTACACCTTC | CATSRTFGGRGLGYTF
once | . | TRBJ2-1 | 12 | TRBV6-1 | TGTGCCAGCAGTGAACAGTACAATGAGCAGTTCTTC | CASSEQYNEQFF
few | . | TRBJ2-2 | 16 | TRBV5-5 | TGTGCCAGCAGTCAAAGATACAGGGATCGGACCGGGGAGCTGTTTTTT | CASSQRYRDRTGELFF
. | . | TRBJ1-2 | 16 | TRBV4-2 | TGTGCCAGCAGCCAGACATCGACAGGAGGAAACTATGGCTACACCTTC | CASSQTSTGGNYGYTF
. | . | TRBJ1-2 | 14 | TRBV30 | TGTGCCTGGAGTAGGACCCCAGGGCCTTATGGCTACACCTTC | CAWSRTPGPYGYTF
. | TRBD2 | TRBJ2-3 | 16 | TRBV7-3 | TGTGCCAGCAGTTCTCTACTTAGCGGGAGCACAGATACGCAGTATTTT | CASSSLLSGSTDTQYF
. | . | TRBJ1-1 | 13 | TRBV11-2 | TGCGCCAGCAGCTTACGGGGGGGGACTGAAGCTTTCTTT | CASSLRGGTEAFF
. | . | TRBJ2-3 | 14 | TRBV5-1 | TGCGCCAGCAGCCCTCTTGCGCCAGGGGATACGCAGTATTTT | CASSPLAPGDTQYF
once | TRBD2 | TRBJ2-1 | 18 | TRBV27 | TGTGCCAGCAGTCCGCGCGGGACTAGCGGGCTAGCCTACAATGAGCAGTTCTTC | CASSPRGTSGLAYNEQFF
. | . | TRBJ1-1 | 12 | TRBV7-3 | TGTGCCAGCAGCCGAGCCGGGACAGAAGCTTTCTTT | CASSRAGTEAFF
. | TRBD1 | TRBJ2-7 | 14 | TRBV27 | TGTGCCAGCAGTACGAGACAGGGTACCTACGAGCAGTACTTC | CASSTRQGTYEQYF
. | . | TRBJ2-6 | 15 | TRBV19 | TGTGCCAGTAGTATATCCGGGGCTGGGGCCAACGTCCTGACTTTC | CASSISGAGANVLTF
. | . | TRBJ2-2 | 15 | TRBV27 | TGTGCCAGCAGTTTTTTTGGAGACAGTAGCGGGGAGCTGTTTTTT | CASSFFGDSSGELFF
. | TRBD2 | TRBJ2-1 | 15 | TRBV14 | TGTGCCAGCAGCCGGACTAGCGGGAGGATGGGTAAGCAGTTCTTC | CASSRTSGRMGKQFF
. | TRBD1 | TRBJ1-5 | 15 | TRBV27 | TGTGCCAGCAGTCTGGACAGGGGTAAAAACCAGCCCCAGCATTTT | CASSLDRGKNQPQHF
. | . | TRBJ1-5 | 12 | TRBV2 | TGTGCCAGCAGTTATAGCAATCAGCCCCAGCATTTT | CASSYSNQPQHF
. | TRBD2 | TRBJ2-2 | 18 | TRBV5-1 | TGCGCCAGCAGCTTGGGACTAGCGGGAGGTTTTGAAACCGGGGAGCTGTTTTTT | CASSLGLAGGFETGELFF
. | . | TRBJ1-1 | 13 | TRBV30 | TGTGCCTGGAGCGCTATCCAGAACACTGAAGCTTTCTTT | CAWSAIQNTEAFF
. | TRBD1 | TRBJ1-1 | 17 | TRBV19 | TGTGCCAGTAGTATAGACGGGACAGTCGTAGTAAACACTGAAGCTTTCTTT | CASSIDGTVVVNTEAFF
. | . | TRBJ1-3 | 15 | TRBV5-1 | TGCGCCAGCAGCTTGGCCTTGACAGCCGGTAGCACCATATATTTT | CASSLALTAGSTIYF
. | . | TRBJ2-7 | 14 | TRBV6-5 | TGTGCCAGCAGGACCTTGACAGGTGTGTACGAGCAGTACTTC | CASRTLTGVYEQYF
. | TRBD1 | TRBJ2-3 | 14 | TRBV5-1 | TGCGCCAGCAGCCCCGGGACAGGCACAGATACGCAGTATTTT | CASSPGTGTDTQYF
. | . | TRBJ2-6 | 13 | TRBV18 | TGTGCCAGCTCACTCGGTGGGGCCAACGTCCTGACTTTC | CASSLGGANVLTF
. | . | TRBJ1-1 | 15 | TRBV27 | TGTGCCAGCAGTTCCCCTCCCGATAGGGGCACTGAAGCTTTCTTT | CASSSPPDRGTEAFF
. | . | TRBJ2-7 | 12 | TRBV11-1 | TGTGCCAGCAGCTTAGCGCGCAACGAGCAGTACTTC | CASSLARNEQYF
once | . | TRBJ1-4 | 13 | TRBV27 | TGTGCCAGCAGTTTTAAAACAGGGGAAAAACTGTTTTTT | CASSFKTGEKLFF
. | TRBD1 | TRBJ2-3 | 15 | TRBV2 | TGTGCCAGCAGTGGGAGGACAGGGGGCACAGATACGCAGTATTTT | CASSGRTGGTDTQYF
. | TRBD1 | TRBJ2-1 | 16 | TRBV27 | TGTGCCAGCAGTTTACCCGGACAGGGGATCTACAATGAGCAGTTCTTC | CASSLPGQGIYNEQFF
. | . | TRBJ1-2 | 13 | TRBV19 | TGTGCCAGTAGTATAGGGCTGAATTATGGCTACACCTTC | CASSIGLNYGYTF
. | . | TRBJ2-5 | 13 | TRBV11-3 | TGTGCCAGCAGCTTAGGGGGCCGTGAGACCCAGTACTTC | CASSLGGRETQYF
. | . | TRBJ2-1 | 10 | TRBV2 | TGTGCCAGCAGAACGGGGGAGCAGTTCTTC | CASRTGEQFF
. | . | TRBJ1-4 | 13 | TRBV18 | TGTGCCAGCTCACCAAGGACAGAAGAAAAACTGTTTTTT | CASSPRTEEKLFF